Listed here is a single T cell receptor beta chain. Antigen specificity is unknown. This specimen comes from a study of post-analysis software for immune sequencing data. Study information: The disease courses covered relapsing-remitting, secondary progressive and progressive-relapsing multiple sclerosis. The study's findings and limits: Compared with controls, patients had more of five TRBV segments, including TRBV5-6, TRBV5-1 and TRBV20-1. For normalized Chao1 diversity, multiple sclerosis patients scored significantly lower than controls did.

CDR1 and CDR2 from the germline V gene are MNHEY and SVGEGT. Trimming took 5 bases from V and 6 from J; bases not matched to a gene: 10. CDR3 length: 16 amino acids. Unique molecular identifiers were present in the TCR beta cDNA libraries. The T cell input of roughly 0.95 to 10 million gave about 500,000 cDNA molecules. TCRdb re-derived calls from the PCR reads in MiXCR, one entry per CDR3 protein. The profile shows a few hundred thousand distinct CDR3 sequences, less than 40% of them singletons. The sequenced sample consisted of blood. The receptor was derived from a girl aged 10-17 years with multiple sclerosis. The chain uses TRBV6-2 or TRBV6-3 and TRBJ2-3, with TRBD1 matching 11 bases. The CDR3 DNA reads as TGTGCCAGCAGTCACCGACGGACAGGGGGCAAGGATACGCAGTATTTT. Its protein product is CASSHRRTGGKDTQYF.